This T cell receptor beta chain appears in the sequencing data of a study of technical replicates of blood from several donors. Some clones are missing from TCRdb's copy, which holds only in-frame ones; the method was immunoSEQ multiplex PCR. Altogether 75,000 to 95,000 clones are present, about 90% being singletons, with the ten largest covering approximately 0.27%. The CDR3 is 14 amino acids. Germline V gene lookup returns CDR1 LNHDA and CDR2 SQIVND (reference sequence). The junction had 8 bases not matched to a gene; V was cut back by 5 bases and J by 6 bases. The specimen sequenced was T cells isolated from PBMCs. The TCR originated in a human donor in good health. The rearrangement uses TRBV19 and TRBJ1-1; 8 positions agree with TRBD1. The CDR3 DNA follows: TGTGCCAGTAGTTATTCAGGGGGCTTCTCTGAAGCTTTCTTT. Translating gives CASSYSGGFSEAFF.